This T cell receptor (beta chain) was sequenced during a study of technical replicates of blood from a few donors. V was pared by 3 bases and J by 6 bases, with 12 bases of the junction left unmatched. The germline CDR1 and CDR2 sequences are SGHVS and FQNEAQ. The CDR3 spans 16 residues. Produced via immunoSEQ multiplex PCR; TCRdb's table is partial and in-frame only. The profile shows 13,000 to 15,000 clones, approximately 80% of them singletons. The sequencing input was PBMCs. The genes are TRBV7-8 and TRBJ1-1; 8 nucleotides match TRBD1. The source is a human donor in good health. Here the CDR3 reads CASSLGKDRVRAEAFF. CDR3 bases: TGTGCCAGCAGCTTGGGTAAGGACAGGGTGCGGGCTGAAGCTTTCTTT.